The 21 T cell receptor beta chains presented below share a single source sample, sequenced in a study of PD-1 blockade in classical Hodgkin lymphoma. Sequenced by immunoSEQ multiplex PCR; TCRdb stores in-frame clones only, minus some. This table holds some 34,000 clones, 75% to 90% found once. This sample's time point: newly diagnosed, previously untreated cHL patient sample. Magnetic negative selection purified CD4+ T cells from thawed PBMCs. Sequencing was done on a sample of CD4+ T cells from blood. Every receptor here comes from a human donor with classical Hodgkin lymphoma.

This chain joins TRBV7-6 and TRBJ1-5; possibly TRBD1 for D (6 bases). Deletions cut 5 bases from V and 0 bases from J, with 8 bases between. This CDR3 contains 14 residues. Per the germline V gene, CDR1 is SGHVS and CDR2 is FNYEAQ. The DNA for the CDR3 is TGTGCCAGCAGCCAGGGGCTTAGCAATCAGCCCCAGCATTTT. Translated: CASSQGLSNQPQHF. Variable domain in full (rest from reference TRBV7-6 and TRBJ1-5): GAGVSQSPRYKVTKRGQDVALRCDPISGHVSLYWYRQALGQGPEFLTYFNYEAQQDKSGLPNDRFSAERPEGSISTLTIQRTEQRDSAMYRCASSQGLSNQPQHFGDGTRLSIL.

The rearrangement uses TRBV9 and TRBJ2-3, with 9 bases aligning to TRBD2. The CDR3 length is 16 residues. Germline loops: CDR1 SGDLS, CDR2 YYNGEE. With 0 bases clipped from V and 2 bases from J, the junction kept 4 bases outside the gene matches. CDR3 region: CASSVDLAGNTDTQYF. CDR3 in DNA: TGTGCCAGCAGCGTAGATCTAGCGGGAAACACAGATACGCAGTATTTT.

This chain connects TRBV6-5 to TRBJ2-7; TRBD1 might be the D (6 bases). Germline V CDR1 and CDR2: MNHEY, SVGAGI. Trimming took 7 bases from V and 2 from J, leaving 12 bases between them. The CDR3 consists of 13 residues. CDR3 residues: CASTPPGAYEQYF. CDR3 sequence (DNA): TGTGCCAGCACCCCGCCAGGGGCCTACGAGCAGTACTTC.

The chain has TRBV9 and TRBJ2-5; D tentatively fits TRBD1 or TRBD2 (5 bases each). The CDR3 is made up of 14 amino acids. Trimming removed 3 bases from V and 1 base from J, with 10 bases in between. The germline CDR1 and CDR2 sequences are SGDLS and YYNGEE. CDR3 region: CASSAGTFQETQYF. The CDR3 nucleotides are TGTGCCAGCAGCGCCGGGACCTTCCAAGAGACCCAGTACTTC.

This chain joins TRBV5-1 and TRBJ1-4; D is unclear. The germline CDR1 and CDR2 sequences are SGHRS and YFSETQ. The CDR3 loop spans 15 amino acids. V was shortened by 0 bases and J by 4 bases, with 10 bases between the two germline ends. In DNA, the CDR3 is TGCGCCAGCAGCTTGGTTGGCCGCCTTAATGAAAAACTGTTTTTT. The encoded protein is CASSLVGRLNEKLFF.

This rearrangement joins TRBV6-5 to TRBJ2-1; no reliable D call. Germline CDR1 MNHEY, CDR2 SVGAGI. The CDR3 has 14 residues. With 5 bases removed from V and 9 bases from J, the gap between germline ends came to 17 bases. The CDR3 DNA follows: TGTGCCAGCAGTCCCCTCCTGGTAGACGGTGAGCAGTTCTTC. Encoded protein: CASSPLLVDGEQFF.

The sample holds one count of this clone. V is TRBV5-1 and J is TRBJ1-1; 8 bases are a match to TRBD1. V shed 4 bases, J shed 5 bases, and the junction held 4 bases outside the gene matches. The CDR3 length is 13 residues. CDR1 is SGHRS and CDR2 is YFSETQ in the germline V gene. CDR3 in amino acids: CASSLQGATEAFF. CDR3 coding DNA: TGCGCCAGCAGCCTGCAGGGGGCTACTGAAGCTTTCTTT.

V gene TRBV28 combines with J gene TRBJ2-1; perhaps TRBD1 as D (6 bases). V lost 7 bases, J lost 4 bases, and 14 bases lay in between. Germline lookup yields CDR1 MDHEN and CDR2 SYDVKM. The CDR3 has 14 residues. The CDR3 region has the DNA TGTGCCAGCATCACCGGGACAACATACAATGAGCAGTTCTTC. It codes for CASITGTTYNEQFF.

The table lists this clone with a few counts. Distinct nucleotide sequences in the sample also encode this CDR3. The V call is TRBV5-8, the J call TRBJ1-2, with D tentatively TRBD1 (6 bases). CDR1 SGHTS and CDR2 YDEGEE come from the germline V gene. Deletions cut 2 bases from V and 7 bases from J, with 9 bases between. The CDR3 is made up of 12 amino acids. This chain's CDR3 is CASSLTGIGYTF. The CDR3 bases are TGTGCCAGCAGCTTAACAGGGATTGGCTACACCTTC. The whole variable domain, remainder taken from reference TRBV5-8 and TRBJ1-2, is EAGVTQSPTHLIKTRGQQATLRCSPISGHTSVYWYQQALGLGLQFLLWYDEGEERNRGNFPPRFSGRQFPNYSSELNVNALELEDSALYLCASSLTGIGYTFGSGTRLTVV.

The chain joins TRBV10-2 to TRBJ2-1; 7 bases match TRBD1. The junction had 4 bases not matched to a gene; V was cut back by 4 bases and J by 4 bases. Looked up from germline, CDR1 is WSHSY and CDR2 is SAAADI. The CDR3 consists of 14 residues. This CDR3 reads CASSGWDSYNEQFF. CDR3 DNA: TGCGCCAGCAGTGGGTGGGACAGTTACAATGAGCAGTTCTTC.

The CDR3 DNA follows: TGCGCCAGCAGTCAATCTAAGCTTGCCCGGACAGGGGGAACCTTC. It translates to CASSQSKLARTGGTF. This chain joins TRBV23-1 and TRBJ1-2; 10 nucleotides line up with TRBD1. TRBV23-1 is identified as an open reading frame with a role that is uncertain. The CDR3 has 15 residues. After removal of 0 bases from V and 14 bases from J, the junction contained 12 bases not matched to a gene.

The chain has TRBV6-4 and TRBJ1-3, with D unresolved. Trimming left V 5 bases short and J 0 bases short, with 17 bases between. Germline V gives CDR1 MRHNA, CDR2 SNTAGT. The CDR3 contains 17 residues. CDR3 bases: TGTGCCAGCAGTAGCAAACCTGACGGAAGCTCTGGAAACACCATATATTTT. It encodes CASSSKPDGSSGNTIYF.

CDR3 sequence (DNA): TGCGCCAGCAGCCCGGGAGGCGGTGAGCAGTTCTTC. Translation gives CASSPGGGEQFF. The J gene is TRBJ2-1, the V gene TRBV5-1, with 7 nucleotides matching TRBD2. Trimming at V came to 4 bases and at J to 9 bases, leaving 4 bases not matched to a gene. CDR1 is SGHRS, CDR2 YFSETQ, per germline. This CDR3 spans 12 amino acids.

This chain uses TRBV6-5 with TRBJ1-2, with 9 bases lining up with TRBD1. From germline, CDR1 is MNHEY and CDR2 SVGAGI. J gave up 4 bases and V 6 bases, and 6 bases lay outside the gene matches. This CDR3 contains 14 residues. Here the CDR3 reads CASRPGTGFYGYTF. Here the CDR3 DNA reads TGTGCCAGCAGACCTGGGACAGGGTTCTATGGCTACACCTTC.

This chain uses TRBV7-2 with TRBJ1-1, with a possible D match to TRBD1 (5 bases). The CDR3 length is 16 residues. The V end lost 5 bases, the J end lost 7 bases, and 23 bases lay between the germline ends. Germline V gives CDR1 SGHTA, CDR2 FQGNSA. CDR3 amino acids: CASSTAVGHRISEAFF. In nucleotides, the CDR3 is TGTGCCAGCAGCACCGCAGTCGGACACCGTATCAGTGAAGCTTTCTTT.

This rearrangement joins TRBV18 to TRBJ1-4, with D unclear. The V and J ends lost 6 bases and 8 bases respectively, with 19 bases between them. CDR1 and CDR2 from the germline V gene are KGHSH and LQKENI. The CDR3 spans 15 residues. CDR3 sequence: CASSRSGLLFEKLFF. As DNA, the CDR3 is TGTGCCAGCTCCCGCTCCGGGTTGCTATTCGAAAAACTGTTTTTT.

The gene calls are TRBV6-5 and TRBJ1-3; D not certain. The CDR3 is 12 amino acids. V lost 7 bases and J 1 base, leaving 5 bases between the germline ends. The germline gives CDR1 MNHEY, CDR2 SVGAGI. Here the CDR3 reads CASTESGNTIYF. The DNA for the CDR3 is TGTGCCAGCACGGAATCTGGAAACACCATATATTTT.

The chain is built from TRBV5-8 and TRBJ2-7; the D is unclear. V was pared by 3 bases and J by 0 bases, with 19 bases between. Per germline, CDR1 SGHTS and CDR2 YDEGEE. CDR3 size: 17 residues. The DNA of the CDR3 is TGTGCCAGCAGCTCATCCCGAAGGGCCAGGACCTCCTACGAGCAGTACTTC. Protein: CASSSSRRARTSYEQYF.

The chain links TRBV7-9 to TRBJ1-5; possibly TRBD1 for D (6 bases). The CDR3 loop spans 13 amino acids. V was trimmed by 5 bases and J by 8 bases, leaving 13 bases between them. Germline V gene data show CDR1 as SEHNR and CDR2 as FQNEAQ (reference sequence). For the CDR3, the DNA is TGTGCCAGCAGCCCCCAGGGGATGAAGCCCCAGCATTTT. The encoded protein is CASSPQGMKPQHF.

The chain couples TRBV28 to TRBJ1-5; D unclear. Germline V gene lookup returns CDR1 MDHEN and CDR2 SYDVKM. The CDR3 runs to 13 residues. Trimming pared 3 bases from V and 0 bases from J, leaving 3 bases between. CDR3 sequence: CASSLYSNQPQHF. In DNA, the CDR3 is TGTGCCAGCAGTTTGTATAGCAATCAGCCCCAGCATTTT.

The chain employs TRBV5-6 and TRBJ2-7; D is unclear. Germline values: CDR1 SGHDT, CDR2 YYEEEE. Trimming removed 3 bases at V and 2 bases at J, with 18 bases between. CDR3 size: 16 residues. This chain's CDR3 is CASSSIPPRWAYEQYF. The CDR3 nucleotides are TGTGCCAGCAGCTCCATCCCGCCGCGGTGGGCCTACGAGCAGTACTTC. Looking up the rest from reference TRBV5-6 and TRBJ2-7 gives the full variable domain: DAGVTQSPTHLIKTRGQQVTLRCSPKSGHDTVSWYQQALGQGPQFIFQYYEEEERQRGNFPDRFSGHQFPNYSSELNVNALLLGDSALYLCASSSIPPRWAYEQYFGPGTRLTVT.